The 3 T cell receptor beta chains listed next were all sequenced from one sample in a study of patients and donors after allogeneic stem cell transplantation. Each CDR3 protein gets one entry after TCRdb re-called the RT-PCR reads with MiXCR. In the table there are 150,000 or so distinct CDR3 sequences, approximately 24% of which are singletons. Sequencing was carried out using blood, either unsorted or a sorted T cell fraction (not recorded which). The origin of the receptors is a human donor who was either an allogeneic HSCT recipient or a stem cell or donor lymphocyte infusion donor (not recorded which). It is not recorded whose cells these are; they may come from a transplant donor.

This clonotype was counted many times. The chain carries TRBV5-1 and TRBJ1-1; D is undetermined. The CDR3 sequence is 15 residues long. V was cut by 1 base and J by 5 bases, with 15 bases left in between. Per germline, CDR1 SGHRS and CDR2 YFSETQ. The CDR3 bases are TGCGCCAGCAGCTTGCGAAGTCAAACGGTAACTGAAGCTTTCTTT. Translating gives CASSLRSQTVTEAFF. The variable domain in full, completed from reference TRBV5-1 and TRBJ1-1, reads KAGVTQTPRYLIKTRGQQVTLSCSPISGHRSVSWYQQTPGQGLQFLFEYFSETQRNKGNFPGRFSGRQFSNSRSEMNVSTLELGDSALYLCASSLRSQTVTEAFFGQGTRLTVV.

This clonotype was seen more than once but under ten times. The chain employs TRBV13 and TRBJ1-2; TRBD1 aligns across 10 bases. Germline CDR1 is PRHDT and CDR2 is FYEKMQ (reference sequence). With 3 bases clipped from V and 8 bases from J, the junction kept 6 bases outside the gene matches. CDR3 size: 14 residues. The CDR3 nucleotides read TGTGCCAGCAGCTTTTGGGGACAGGGGTTCGGCTACACCTTC. Translating gives CASSFWGQGFGYTF.

This clonotype has a count of ten or more. The gene calls are TRBV24-1 and TRBJ1-5; D is possibly TRBD1 (5 bases). This CDR3 comprises 16 residues. V was pared by 3 bases and J by 1 base, with 12 bases between. Looked up from germline, CDR1 is KGHDR and CDR2 is SFDVKD. CDR3 amino acids: CATSDPTVPSNQPQHF. The CDR3 DNA follows: TGTGCCACCAGTGATCCGACAGTCCCGAGCAATCAGCCCCAGCATTTT.